This TCR beta chain appears in the sequencing data of a study of cytomegalovirus exposure and HLA in healthy donors. Overall study: A prior study identified approximately 110 million unique TCR beta sequences from some 200 million T cells.

Both 60 Vbeta primers and 13 Jbeta primers went into the PCR. Only in-frame clones appear in the TCRdb table, and some are missing; sequencing was by immunoSEQ multiplex PCR. The sample shows 180,000 or so clones, more than 70% of them seen only once. Study outcomes and limitations: The authors confirmed in vitro that three CMV-associated chains were specific for CMV antigens.

Notes on this clone: Its antigen remains unknown.

The clonotype originates from a male donor in good health and CMV-seronegative. Sample: PBMCs.

The CDR3 DNA sequence: TGTGCCAGCACTCAGGCGGGAGGGGGCAATGAGCAGTTCTTC. This encodes CASTQAGGGNEQFF. The chain couples TRBV7-3 to TRBJ2-1, with 9 bases fitting TRBD2. The J segment lost 6 bases and the V segment lost 7 bases, leaving 7 bases of the junction unmatched. This CDR3 region has 14 residues. Germline V CDR1 and CDR2: SGHTA, FQGTGA.